Listed below are T cell receptor beta chains from one sample, sequenced in a study of memory CD4+ T cells and cytomegalovirus serostatus. Data came from immunoSEQ multiplex PCR; TCRdb stores just in-frame clones and leaves some out. The sample holds approximately 92,000 clones, over 70% seen once. The sample taken for sequencing was memory CD4+ T cells from blood. Receptor source: an adult in good health and CMV-seropositive. Both conserved end residues are part of each CDR3. The D gene is left open where the match is weak. Clone size appears in some rows only: once, few, many, or a class for an expanded clone.

J: TRBJ2-7; D: TRBD2; size: .; V: TRBV7-2; CDR3: CASSSPSGPSYEQYF; DNA: TGTGCCAGCAGCTCCCCTAGCGGGCCCTCCTACGAGCAGTACTTC
J: TRBJ1-4; D: .; size: .; V: TRBV4-2; CDR3: CASSQQGATNEKLFF; DNA: TGTGCCAGCAGCCAACAGGGAGCAACTAATGAAAAACTGTTTTTT
J: TRBJ1-2; D: .; size: .; V: TRBV18; CDR3: CASSPPGDYGYTF; DNA: TGTGCCAGCTCACCACCAGGGGACTATGGCTACACCTTC
J: TRBJ1-3; D: TRBD1; size: .; V: TRBV7-9; CDR3: CASSFTGGGNTIYF; DNA: TGTGCCAGCAGCTTCACAGGGGGCGGAAACACCATATATTTT
J: TRBJ2-1; D: .; size: .; V: TRBV7-2; CDR3: CASSKRPLSVDEQFF; DNA: TGTGCCAGCAGCAAAAGGCCCCTTAGCGTCGATGAGCAGTTCTTC
J: TRBJ1-2; D: .; size: once; V: TRBV28; CDR3: CASSSPGDLYGYTF; DNA: TGTGCCAGCAGTTCCCCCGGGGACCTCTATGGCTACACCTTC
J: TRBJ2-3; D: .; size: .; V: TRBV28; CDR3: CASSTTIDTQYF; DNA: TGTGCCAGCAGTACCACAATAGATACGCAGTATTTT
J: TRBJ1-1; D: .; size: .; V: TRBV6-5; CDR3: CASSYSPVTGAFF; DNA: TGTGCCAGCAGTTACTCGCCGGTGACGGGAGCTTTCTTT
J: TRBJ2-1; D: TRBD2; size: .; V: TRBV29-1; CDR3: CSVEASGSYNEQFF; DNA: TGCAGCGTTGAGGCTAGCGGCTCCTACAATGAGCAGTTCTTC
J: TRBJ1-3; D: .; size: .; V: TRBV7-8; CDR3: CASSLGIGSGNTIYF; DNA: TGTGCCAGCAGCTTAGGTATCGGCTCTGGAAACACCATATATTTT
J: TRBJ1-5; D: .; size: .; V: TRBV19; CDR3: CASSRAAVGPQHF; DNA: TGTGCCAGTAGTAGGGCCGCTGTCGGGCCCCAGCATTTT
J: TRBJ2-1; D: TRBD2; size: .; V: TRBV11-1; CDR3: CASTLWAGVSDEQFF; DNA: TGTGCCAGCACCCTCTGGGCGGGAGTATCGGATGAGCAGTTCTTC
J: TRBJ2-1; D: .; size: .; V: TRBV18; CDR3: CASSPTVVTQYNEQFF; DNA: TGTGCCAGCTCGCCGACCGTGGTAACTCAGTACAATGAGCAGTTCTTC
J: TRBJ2-7; D: .; size: few; V: TRBV4-3; CDR3: CASSHGHGDYEQYF; DNA: TGCGCCAGCAGCCACGGACACGGAGATTACGAGCAGTACTTC
J: TRBJ1-5; D: .; size: .; V: TRBV5-5; CDR3: CASSLGPHQEPQHF; DNA: TGTGCCAGCAGCTTAGGGCCCCACCAGGAGCCCCAGCATTTT
J: TRBJ2-7; D: TRBD1; size: .; V: TRBV30; CDR3: CAWTEQGVPFYEQYF; DNA: TGTGCCTGGACTGAACAGGGGGTCCCTTTCTACGAGCAGTACTTC
J: TRBJ2-5; D: .; size: .; V: TRBV6-5; CDR3: CASSPGETQYF; DNA: TGTGCCAGCAGCCCGGGGGAGACCCAGTACTTC
J: TRBJ2-1; D: TRBD2; size: .; V: TRBV7-3; CDR3: CASSLWASGSIDEQFF; DNA: TGTGCCAGCAGCTTATGGGCTAGCGGGAGTATTGATGAGCAGTTCTTC
J: TRBJ1-4; D: .; size: .; V: TRBV7-2; CDR3: CASSLVGGLTLTSEKLFF; DNA: TGTGCCAGCAGCTTAGTAGGGGGGCTAACCTTGACTTCTGAAAAACTGTTTTTT
J: TRBJ2-3; D: .; size: .; V: TRBV6-6; CDR3: CASSRRQSSTDTQYF; DNA: TGTGCCAGCAGCCGCAGACAGAGTTCTACAGATACGCAGTATTTT
J: TRBJ2-4; D: TRBD2; size: .; V: TRBV18; CDR3: CASSPGLANIQYF; DNA: TGTGCCAGCTCACCGGGACTAGCGAACATTCAGTACTTC
J: TRBJ1-5; D: .; size: few; V: TRBV2; CDR3: CASNQQGVQPQHF; DNA: TGTGCCAGCAACCAACAGGGAGTTCAGCCCCAGCATTTT
J: TRBJ2-7; D: TRBD1; size: few; V: TRBV6-6; CDR3: CASSYPGTVYEQYF; DNA: TGTGCCAGCAGTTACCCCGGGACAGTCTACGAGCAGTACTTC
J: TRBJ1-2; D: .; size: .; V: TRBV23-1; CDR3: CASSQSSRDYGYTF; DNA: TGCGCCAGCAGTCAATCCTCCAGGGATTATGGCTACACCTTC
J: TRBJ2-6; D: .; size: .; V: TRBV19; CDR3: CASSIDNRFTGGANVLTF; DNA: TGTGCCAGTAGTATAGATAACAGGTTCACGGGGGGGGCCAACGTCCTGACTTTC
J: TRBJ2-2; D: .; size: .; V: TRBV11-2; CDR3: CASSSPAGELFF; DNA: TGTGCCAGCAGCTCCCCAGCCGGGGAGCTGTTTTTT
J: TRBJ1-2; D: .; size: .; V: TRBV6-5; CDR3: CASSYSHRDYGYTF; DNA: TGTGCCAGCAGTTACTCCCACAGGGACTATGGCTACACCTTC
J: TRBJ1-2; D: TRBD1; size: .; V: TRBV18; CDR3: CASSSGTGSLGGYTF; DNA: TGTGCCAGCTCATCCGGGACAGGGTCGCTTGGTGGCTACACCTTC
J: TRBJ2-3; D: .; size: .; V: TRBV27; CDR3: CASSLGGGPASPDTQYF; DNA: TGTGCCAGCAGTTTAGGGGGGGGCCCAGCAAGTCCAGATACGCAGTATTTT
J: TRBJ1-2; D: .; size: .; V: TRBV4-3; CDR3: CASSHRASHGYTF; DNA: TGCGCCAGCAGCCACAGGGCCTCCCATGGCTACACCTTC
J: TRBJ2-4; D: .; size: few; V: TRBV7-2; CDR3: CASSLQESIQYF; DNA: TGTGCCAGCAGCTTGCAGGAGAGCATTCAGTACTTC
J: TRBJ2-6; D: TRBD1; size: few; V: TRBV5-1; CDR3: CASSSPGQGETGANVLTF; DNA: TGCGCCAGCAGCTCCCCGGGACAGGGTGAAACTGGGGCCAACGTCCTGACTTTC
J: TRBJ2-2; D: TRBD2; size: .; V: TRBV5-1; CDR3: CASRATSGANTGELFF; DNA: TGCGCCAGCAGGGCGACTAGCGGGGCGAACACCGGGGAGCTGTTTTTT
J: TRBJ1-1; D: .; size: .; V: TRBV6-5; CDR3: CASSYGRGRAEAFF; DNA: TGTGCCAGCAGTTACGGCAGGGGAAGGGCTGAAGCTTTCTTT
J: TRBJ2-6; D: TRBD1; size: .; V: TRBV28; CDR3: CASSVDRGLGANVLTF; DNA: TGTGCCAGCAGTGTAGACAGGGGGCTGGGGGCCAACGTCCTGACTTTC
J: TRBJ2-3; D: TRBD2; size: .; V: TRBV6-1; CDR3: CASTAGGLADTQYF; DNA: TGTGCCAGTACAGCGGGAGGGCTGGCAGATACGCAGTATTTT
J: TRBJ1-3; D: .; size: .; V: TRBV27; CDR3: CASSSQGLGLNLRNTIYF; DNA: TGTGCCAGCAGTTCTCAGGGGTTAGGACTAAATCTTAGAAACACCATATATTTT
J: TRBJ2-3; D: .; size: .; V: TRBV5-1; CDR3: CASSLAGGLGTDTQYF; DNA: TGCGCCAGCAGCTTGGCCGGGGGGCTCGGCACAGATACGCAGTATTTT
J: TRBJ2-2; D: .; size: .; V: TRBV9; CDR3: CASSARGVSGELFF; DNA: TGTGCCAGCAGCGCAAGAGGTGTTTCCGGGGAGCTGTTTTTT
J: TRBJ2-5; D: .; size: once; V: TRBV7-3; CDR3: CASSLAGTQETQYF; DNA: TGTGCCAGCAGCTTGGCGGGTACCCAAGAGACCCAGTACTTC
J: TRBJ2-3; D: .; size: .; V: TRBV21-1; CDR3: CASSKARVLERGKTDTQYF; DNA: TGTGCCAGCAGCAAAGCCCGGGTATTAGAGCGGGGCAAGACAGATACGCAGTATTTT
J: TRBJ2-1; D: TRBD2; size: .; V: TRBV9; CDR3: CASSVGVSGDNEQFF; DNA: TGTGCCAGCAGCGTAGGGGTTAGCGGGGACAATGAGCAGTTCTTC
J: TRBJ2-3; D: .; size: .; V: TRBV7-8; CDR3: CASSPEGAGFTDTQYF; DNA: TGTGCCAGCAGCCCCGAGGGAGCAGGGTTTACAGATACGCAGTATTTT
J: TRBJ2-5; D: .; size: .; V: TRBV7-2; CDR3: CASSRGQTKETQYF; DNA: TGTGCCAGCAGCCGAGGACAGACAAAAGAGACCCAGTACTTC
J: TRBJ1-1; D: .; size: .; V: TRBV27; CDR3: CASSKYPNTEAFF; DNA: TGTGCCAGCAGCAAGTACCCGAACACTGAAGCTTTCTTT
J: TRBJ2-5; D: TRBD2; size: .; V: TRBV4-2; CDR3: CASSHQSAPSAGAWETQYF; DNA: TGTGCCAGCAGCCACCAGAGTGCACCTTCGGCGGGAGCGTGGGAGACCCAGTACTTC
J: TRBJ2-4; D: .; size: .; V: TRBV27; CDR3: CASSLSQGLRNIQYF; DNA: TGTGCCAGCAGTTTAAGTCAGGGACTTAGGAACATTCAGTACTTC
J: TRBJ1-2; D: .; size: .; V: TRBV7-9; CDR3: CASSPPGQENYGYTF; DNA: TGTGCCAGCAGCCCGCCGGGACAAGAGAACTATGGCTACACCTTC
J: TRBJ2-7; D: TRBD2; size: .; V: TRBV11-2; CDR3: CASSSSGIGSYEQYF; DNA: TGTGCCAGCAGCTCCAGCGGGATTGGTTCCTACGAGCAGTACTTC
J: TRBJ2-7; D: TRBD1; size: .; V: TRBV2; CDR3: CASSGQAYEQYF; DNA: TGTGCCAGCAGCGGACAGGCTTACGAGCAGTACTTC
J: TRBJ2-6; D: TRBD1; size: .; V: TRBV5-1; CDR3: CASSLRQGASGANVLTF; DNA: TGCGCCAGCAGCTTGCGACAGGGTGCCTCTGGGGCCAACGTCCTGACTTTC
J: TRBJ1-5; D: .; size: once; V: TRBV6-1; CDR3: CASSDKGRDQPQHF; DNA: TGTGCCAGCAGTGACAAAGGCAGGGACCAGCCCCAGCATTTT
J: TRBJ1-1; D: .; size: .; V: TRBV28; CDR3: CASSPPAGSEGTEAFF; DNA: TGTGCCAGCAGCCCCCCCGCGGGCAGCGAGGGCACTGAAGCTTTCTTT
J: TRBJ2-3; D: TRBD1; size: .; V: TRBV29-1; CDR3: CSAGQGVTDTQYF; DNA: TGCAGCGCTGGACAGGGGGTAACAGATACGCAGTATTTT